A selection of T cell receptor beta chains follows, all from one sample in a study of cytomegalovirus exposure and HLA in healthy donors. Generated by immunoSEQ multiplex PCR, the TCRdb table keeps only in-frame clones and is missing some. The sample includes about 140,000 clones, approximately 57% of them seen just once. Sequenced sample: PBMCs. These receptor sequences come from a male donor in good health and CMV-seronegative. Both conserved end residues are part of each CDR3. Fields, in order: V gene, J gene, D gene, clone size, CDR3 DNA, CDR3 protein. The D gene is left open where the match is weak. For some rows the clone size is stated as once, few or many, or as a class when expanded; others skip it.

TRBV29-1	TRBJ1-1	NA	NA	TGCAGCGTCCGACTCGGCGGGGACACTGAAGCTTTCTTT	CSVRLGGDTEAFF
TRBV4-1	TRBJ1-2	NA	few	TGCGCCAGCAGCCAAGACGTAAGGGGCTATGGCTACACCTTC	CASSQDVRGYGYTF
TRBV6-5	TRBJ2-1	TRBD2	NA	TGTGCCAGCTCGGGGTGGGTAGCGGGTCACAATGAGCAGTTCTTC	CASSGWVAGHNEQFF
TRBV28	TRBJ2-7	TRBD1	few	TGTGCCAGCAGCCCCAGGGGGCCTTTCCTCTCCTACGAGCAGTACTTC	CASSPRGPFLSYEQYF
TRBV7-7	TRBJ2-5	TRBD2	NA	TGTGCCAGCAGCACTAGCGGGGGGGTTGTGGAGACCCAGTACTTC	CASSTSGGVVETQYF
TRBV6-4	TRBJ2-3	NA	medium-sized	TGTGCCAGCAGTGAGCGGGGCACAGATACGCAGTATTTT	CASSERGTDTQYF
TRBV27	TRBJ2-1	TRBD2	few	TGTGCCAGCAGTTTATTAGCGGGGGGCTACAATGAGCAGTTCTTC	CASSLLAGGYNEQFF
TRBV7-2	TRBJ1-5	NA	NA	TGTGCCAGCAGCACCAGTACAGCTTCGGACCAGCATTTT	CASSTSTASDQHF
TRBV2	TRBJ2-5	TRBD2	NA	TGTGCCAGCAATCGAGCGGGGTTGGAGACCCAGTACTTC	CASNRAGLETQYF
TRBV9	TRBJ2-2	NA	NA	TGTGCCAGCAGCGTAGCGGGGGTGGTGCGACCGGGGGAGCTGTTTTTT	CASSVAGVVRPGELFF
TRBV10-3	TRBJ2-3	TRBD1	few	TGTGCCATCAGTGAACAGACAGGGAGCACAGATACGCAGTATTTT	CAISEQTGSTDTQYF
TRBV10-3	TRBJ1-3	TRBD1	many	TGTGCCATCAGGGACAGGGAAGTTGACACCATATATTTT	CAIRDREVDTIYF
TRBV29-1	TRBJ2-1	NA	NA	TGCAGCGTTGATACCTGGACAAGCTCCTACAATGAGCAGTTCTTC	CSVDTWTSSYNEQFF
TRBV28	TRBJ2-5	NA	NA	TGTGCCAGCAGTATCCAACTGAGCAGGGGTGAGACCCAGTACTTC	CASSIQLSRGETQYF
TRBV28	TRBJ2-7	TRBD2	NA	TGTGCCAGCAGTCCCTCGGAACTAGCGTTCTACGAGCAGTACTTC	CASSPSELAFYEQYF
TRBV5-1	TRBJ2-2	TRBD1	few	TGCGCCAGCAGCTTGCCCCCGCCAGGGGGTTACACCGGGGAGCTGTTTTTT	CASSLPPPGGYTGELFF
TRBV7-9	TRBJ1-2	TRBD1	NA	TGTGCCAGCAGCTTCTCATCAGGGGGCGCGGAATATGGCTACACCTTC	CASSFSSGGAEYGYTF
TRBV7-3	TRBJ2-1	NA	few	TGTGCCAGCAGCCCCCGACGGAGCGGTGAGCAGTTCTTC	CASSPRRSGEQFF
TRBV9	TRBJ2-7	TRBD1	NA	TGTGCCAGCAGCGGCCGGACAGGGTCCGAGCAGTACTTC	CASSGRTGSEQYF
TRBV29-1	TRBJ1-2	NA	NA	TGCAGCGTTGCCGGCGGTACCCAGGGCTACACCTTC	CSVAGGTQGYTF
TRBV7-9	TRBJ2-7	TRBD2	NA	TGTGCCAGCAGCACCGGGACTAGCGGCTCCTACGAGCAGTACTTC	CASSTGTSGSYEQYF
TRBV21-1	TRBJ2-7	NA	once	TGTGCCAGCAGCAAGAACTCTGAGAACAGGGTCCTCATGTGGAGCTCCTACGAGCAGTACTTC	CASSKNSENRVLMWSSYEQYF
TRBV28	TRBJ1-5	NA	few	TGTGCCAGCAGTGTGGACAAGCCCCAGCATTTT	CASSVDKPQHF
TRBV7-3	TRBJ1-2	NA	NA	TGTGCCAGCAGCTCCGGAACGGGGATTGGGTATGGCTACACCTTC	CASSSGTGIGYGYTF
TRBV5-1	TRBJ2-5	NA	NA	TGCGCCAGCAGCCACATTGGGACCCAGTACTTC	CASSHIGTQYF
TRBV7-7	TRBJ2-1	TRBD1	NA	TGTGCTAGCAGCTCCCTACAGGGGACCAATGAGCAGTTCTTC	CASSSLQGTNEQFF
TRBV7-8	TRBJ2-3	NA	medium-sized	TGTGCCAGCAGCCCCTGGGCGGGCAGACTCAGCACAGATACGCAGTATTTT	CASSPWAGRLSTDTQYF
TRBV28	TRBJ2-7	TRBD2	NA	TGTGCCAGCAGTTTCCTAGCGGGGGGTCCCTCCTACGAGCAGTACTTC	CASSFLAGGPSYEQYF
TRBV4-3	TRBJ1-6	TRBD1	NA	TGCGCCAGCAGCCAAGGGGGGACAGTTGAATCCTATAATTCACCCCTCCACTTT	CASSQGGTVESYNSPLHF
TRBV5-1	TRBJ2-2	NA	NA	TGCGCCAGCAGCTTGGCAGAGGTTTCCGGGGAGCTGTTTTTT	CASSLAEVSGELFF
TRBV7-9	TRBJ2-5	NA	NA	TGTGCCAGCAGCGTGACATTGGGGACCCAGTACTTC	CASSVTLGTQYF
TRBV5-6	TRBJ2-2	TRBD1	NA	TGTGCCAGCAGCTTGGAAGGGGGCGCAGGCACCGGGGAGCTGTTTTTT	CASSLEGGAGTGELFF
TRBV7-8	TRBJ1-2	NA	NA	TGTGCCAGCAGCTATTCTCGATCAGGGGTATTCGGCTACACCTTC	CASSYSRSGVFGYTF
TRBV7-7	TRBJ2-7	TRBD1	few	TGTGCCAGCAGCCCCGACAGGGGGAACGAGCAGTACTTC	CASSPDRGNEQYF
TRBV18	TRBJ1-1	NA	NA	TGTGCCAGCTCACCAATGGTAGCGCCGACTGAAGCTTTCTTT	CASSPMVAPTEAFF
TRBV7-3	TRBJ2-1	TRBD2	few	TGTGCCAGCAGCTTACTCGGGGGGGGTTCCTACAATGAGCAGTTCTTC	CASSLLGGGSYNEQFF
TRBV7-9	TRBJ1-6	TRBD1	NA	TGTGCCAGCAGCTCTCCGGGACAGGGACCTTCACCCCTCCACTTT	CASSSPGQGPSPLHF
TRBV7-2	TRBJ2-2	TRBD2	few	TGTGCCAGCAGCTTGGGGCGGGGAGGGACCGGGGAGCTGTTTTTT	CASSLGRGGTGELFF
TRBV2	TRBJ1-1	NA	few	TGTGCCAGCAGTCGGGAGGGGGACACTGAAGCTTTCTTT	CASSREGDTEAFF
TRBV29-1	TRBJ2-6	NA	NA	TGCAGCGTTGGTTTTGGCAGGGCTTCTGGGGCCAACGTCCTGACTTTC	CSVGFGRASGANVLTF